This T cell receptor (beta chain) originates from a study of Tregs in tolerant kidney transplant recipients. About the research overall: Recipients received nonmyeloablative bone marrow transplants from related graft donors, with transient mixed chimerism. General study results and limits: The small number of patients limits these findings pending further validation.

In the case of this clone: The antigen remains undetermined.

TCRdb's table, derived via immunoSEQ multiplex PCR, lists solely in-frame clones and lacks some. The sample carries approximately 99,000 clones, around 90% recorded once. Thawed PBMCs were FACS-sorted into unstimulated CD4+CD25+CD127- regulatory T cells, CD4+CD25- non-regulatory cells, CD4 and CD8 cells. The CDR3 extends over 17 amino acids. V trimming: 3 bases; J trimming: 3 bases; junction bases outside the gene matches: 9. Germline lookup yields CDR1 SGDLS and CDR2 YYNGEE. The origin of this receptor is a human donor who received a combined kidney and bone marrow transplant. The sample consisted of CD4+ T cells from blood, taken before the transplant. The chain is built from TRBV9 and TRBJ2-5, with 12 nucleotides matching TRBD2. The CDR3 sequence is CASSAKPRTSGEETQYF. CDR3 sequence (DNA): TGTGCCAGCAGCGCAAAACCAAGGACTAGCGGGGAAGAGACCCAGTACTTC.